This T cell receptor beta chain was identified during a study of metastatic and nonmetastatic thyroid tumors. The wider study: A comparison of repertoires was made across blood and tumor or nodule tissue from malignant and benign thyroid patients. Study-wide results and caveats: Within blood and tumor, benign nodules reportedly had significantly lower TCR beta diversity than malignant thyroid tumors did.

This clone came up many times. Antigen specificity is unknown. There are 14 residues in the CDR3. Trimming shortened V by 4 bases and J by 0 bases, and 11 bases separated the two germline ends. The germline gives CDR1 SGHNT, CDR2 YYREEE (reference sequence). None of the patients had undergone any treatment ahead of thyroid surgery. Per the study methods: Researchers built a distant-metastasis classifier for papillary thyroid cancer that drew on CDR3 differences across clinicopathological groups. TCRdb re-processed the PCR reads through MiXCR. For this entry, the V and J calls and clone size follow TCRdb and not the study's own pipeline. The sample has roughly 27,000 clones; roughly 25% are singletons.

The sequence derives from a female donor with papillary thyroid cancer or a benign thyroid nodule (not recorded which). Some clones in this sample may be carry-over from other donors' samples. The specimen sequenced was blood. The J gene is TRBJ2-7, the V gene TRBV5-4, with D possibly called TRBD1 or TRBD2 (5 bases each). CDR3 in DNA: TGTGCCAGCAGCCAGGGACCACACTCCTACGAGCAGTACTTC. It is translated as CASSQGPHSYEQYF. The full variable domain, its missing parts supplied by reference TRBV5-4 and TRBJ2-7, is ETGVTQSPTHLIKTRGQQVTLRCSSQSGHNTVSWYQQALGQGPQFIFQYYREEENGRGNFPPRFSGLQFPNYSSELNVNALELDDSALYLCASSQGPHSYEQYFGPGTRLTVT.